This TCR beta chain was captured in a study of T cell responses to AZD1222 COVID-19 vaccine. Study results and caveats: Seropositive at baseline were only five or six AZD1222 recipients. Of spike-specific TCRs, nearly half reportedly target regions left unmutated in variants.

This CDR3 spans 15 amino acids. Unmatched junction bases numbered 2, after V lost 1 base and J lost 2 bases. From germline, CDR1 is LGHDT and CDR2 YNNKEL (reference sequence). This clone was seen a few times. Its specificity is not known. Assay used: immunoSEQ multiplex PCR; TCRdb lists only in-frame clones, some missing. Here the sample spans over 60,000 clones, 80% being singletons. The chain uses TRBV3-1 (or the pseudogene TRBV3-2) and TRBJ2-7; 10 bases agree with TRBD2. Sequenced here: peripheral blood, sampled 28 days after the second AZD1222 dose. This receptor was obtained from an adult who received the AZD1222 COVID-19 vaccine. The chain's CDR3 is CASSQASGGAYEQYF. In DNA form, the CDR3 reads TGTGCCAGCAGCCAAGCCAGCGGGGGGGCCTACGAGCAGTACTTC.